The clone carrying this T cell receptor (beta chain) was detected only a few times. These data belong to a study of T cell repertoires in ileal Crohn's disease. Study-level information: Patients had a median roughly 8-year disease duration, and about 36% were active smokers. Biopsies of inflamed ileum from the surgical specimen form M0 samples. Operated complications were stricturing disease (roughly 61%) and penetrating disease (approximately 39%).

Some clones are missing from TCRdb's copy, which holds only in-frame ones; the method was immunoSEQ multiplex PCR. This table holds some 17,000 clones, 76% found once. Time point specified: inflamed ileum from the surgical specimen. From germline, CDR1 is LGHNA and CDR2 YNFKEQ. J lost 2 bases, V lost 4 bases, and 9 bases had no gene match. This CDR3 spans 17 amino acids. Material for sequencing was ileal tissue. V and J are TRBV4-2 and TRBJ2-3, with 10 bases fitting TRBD2. The sequence was obtained from an adult with Crohn's disease. CDR3 nucleotides: TGTGCCAGCAGCCCCCACAAGAGCGGGAGGGTCACAGATACGCAGTATTTT. As protein: CASSPHKSGRVTDTQYF.